This T cell receptor beta chain originates from a study of blood T cell repertoires in COVID-19. This clone has just one count. Membership in each cohort depended on participant-reported clinical history. In the original workflow: The authors estimated nucleated cell counts from reference gene primer amplification. Sequencing used immunoSEQ multiplex PCR; TCRdb keeps in-frame clones, though not all of them. V and J calls plus clone size are reproduced from that table; the DNA served to infer D and trimming. Of 250,000 or so clones in the sample, over 80% were seen once. CDR1 and CDR2 (germline): MNHEY, SVGAGI. Trimming cost V 3 bases and J 0 bases; bases outside gene matches: 4. The CDR3 is 16 amino acids.

Sequences were obtained from PBMCs or T cells enriched from blood (not recorded which). The V call is TRBV6-5, the J call TRBJ2-2, with 7 bases aligning to TRBD1. This sequence originates from a middle-aged woman who had been exposed to COVID-19. CDR3 in amino acids: CASSYRGQTNTGELFF. The CDR3 DNA follows: TGTGCCAGCAGTTATAGGGGACAGACGAACACCGGGGAGCTGTTTTTT.